The source of this TCR beta chain is a study of T-cell memory formation after mild COVID-19. Study outcomes and limitations: Memory cells collected pre-infection included some clones that later responded, suggesting cross-reactive memory joined. Clones shrinking between day 15 and 85 showed a balanced CD4/CD8 split, and those that grew later tilted toward CD4+.

This clonotype turned up a few times. Antigen: not known. TCRalpha and TCRbeta libraries used 5'RACE with constant-segment primers and UMIs. TCRdb itself ran the 5' RACE reads through MiXCR, one entry per CDR3 protein. The table includes hundreds of thousands of distinct CDR3 sequences, about 20% detected once. Germline trimming cut 5 bases from V and 5 bases from J; bases unmatched to any gene: 5. This CDR3 is 15 amino acids long. Sequences were obtained from PBMCs or a T cell subset sorted from them (not recorded which). This clonotype was obtained from an adult woman who had mild COVID-19 (a few samples of this study predate the infection). Cell type and time point are not known. The J gene is TRBJ2-5, the V gene TRBV12-3 or TRBV12-4, with 13 bases aligning to TRBD2. The CDR3 loop reads CASSHGLAGVETQYF. CDR3 DNA sequence: TGTGCCAGCAGTCATGGACTAGCGGGGGTTGAGACCCAGTACTTC.